The 8 T cell receptor beta chains below come from one sample, sequenced in a study of blood T cell repertoires in COVID-19 (dated by TCRdb to 2019 to 2021). The method behind the library was the immunoSEQ multiplex PCR assay. TCRdb re-hosts the immuneACCESS table, in-frame sequences only. Its copies lack some clones; in the studies checked, an unresolved V gene accounts for under half of them, and the cause for the rest is not known. The sample profile shows around 50,000 clones; less than 90% of them were found once. Clones ranked in the top ten supply less than 5.5% of the sample. The specimen was peripheral blood. Receptors originate from a human donor in a cohort sampled during active COVID-19.

The chain recombines TRBV6-5 with TRBJ2-1; no clear D. V lost 5 bases and J 9 bases, leaving 14 bases between the germline ends. In germline, CDR1 is MNHEY, CDR2 SVGAGI. The CDR3 length is 13 residues. CDR3 loop: CASSRPPLREQFF. The CDR3 coding sequence is TGTGCCAGCAGTCGCCCTCCCCTACGTGAGCAGTTCTTC.

This chain uses TRBV20-1 with TRBJ2-7; D may be TRBD1 (6 bases). V lost 3 bases to trimming and J lost 0 bases, with 12 bases between them. The CDR3 extends over 14 amino acids. Germline V gives CDR1 DFQATT, CDR2 SNEGSKA (reference sequence). In nucleotides, the CDR3 is TGCAGTGCTAGTACCGGGACACACTCCTACGAGCAGTACTTC. Translating gives CSASTGTHSYEQYF.

This sequence joins TRBV3-1 (or the pseudogene TRBV3-2) and TRBJ2-3; TRBD2 agrees at 9 bases. Per germline, CDR1 LGHDT and CDR2 YNNKEL (reference sequence). This CDR3 contains 17 residues. Losses at the gene ends were 2 bases for V and 6 bases for J; bases not matched to a gene: 12. The CDR3 nucleotides are TGTGCCAGCAGCCAATTAAGAGCGGGGGGATTCATGGATACGCAGTATTTT. It translates to CASSQLRAGGFMDTQYF.

There are many counts of this clone. The chain recombines TRBV4-1 with TRBJ1-4; possibly TRBD1 for D (5 bases). Germline V gene data show CDR1 as MGHRA and CDR2 as YSYEKL. V lost 1 base and J lost 8, with 11 bases in between. The CDR3 spans 14 residues. CDR3: CASSQVGVGEKLFF. In DNA form, the CDR3 reads TGCGCCAGCAGCCAAGTAGGGGTTGGGGAAAAACTGTTTTTT.

The rearrangement joins TRBV7-2 to TRBJ2-2, with 12 positions matching TRBD2. Trimming cost V 5 bases and J 3 bases; bases outside gene matches: 4. This CDR3 is 16 amino acids long. Germline V gene lookup returns CDR1 SGHTA and CDR2 FQGNSA. The chain's CDR3 is CASSPSGGAYTGELFF. The CDR3 region has the DNA TGTGCCAGCAGCCCTAGCGGGGGGGCGTACACCGGGGAGCTGTTTTTT.

CDR3 residues: CASSIGTGGGQPQHF. The CDR3 DNA reads TGTGCCAGTAGTATAGGGACAGGGGGCGGTCAGCCCCAGCATTTT. This chain connects TRBV19 to TRBJ1-5, with 11 bases identical to TRBD1. The CDR3 has 15 residues. Germline CDR1 is LNHDA and CDR2 is SQIVND (reference sequence). With V trimmed by 1 base and J by 6 bases, 2 bases remained unmatched.

This rearrangement joins TRBV10-3 to TRBJ2-7; 9 bases are a match to TRBD1. The CDR3 covers 14 residues. Unmatched junction bases numbered 10, after V lost 8 bases and J lost 5 bases. CDR1 and CDR2 (germline): ENHRY, SYGVKD. CDR3 amino acids: CAIGSGTGRDEQYF. CDR3 coding DNA: TGTGCCATCGGGTCCGGGACAGGGCGCGACGAGCAGTACTTC.

CDR3 nucleotide sequence: TGTGCCAGCTCTTGGACAGGGAAGAACAATGAGCAGTTCTTC. Protein product: CASSWTGKNNEQFF. The chain links TRBV2 to TRBJ2-1; 8 positions agree with TRBD1. CDR1 SNHLY and CDR2 FYNNEI come from the germline V gene. There are 14 residues in the CDR3. J lost 5 bases, V lost 8 bases, and 8 bases had no gene match.